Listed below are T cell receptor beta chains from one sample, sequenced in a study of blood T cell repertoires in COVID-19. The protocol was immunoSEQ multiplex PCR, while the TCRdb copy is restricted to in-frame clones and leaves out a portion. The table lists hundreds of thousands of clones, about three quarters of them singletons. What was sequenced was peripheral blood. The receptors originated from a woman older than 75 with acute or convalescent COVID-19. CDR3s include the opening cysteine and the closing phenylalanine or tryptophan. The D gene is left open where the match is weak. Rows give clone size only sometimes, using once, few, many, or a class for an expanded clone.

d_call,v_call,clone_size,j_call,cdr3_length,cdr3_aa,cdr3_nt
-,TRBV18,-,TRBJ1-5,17,CASSSYPVSGINQPQHF,TGTGCCAGCTCATCATACCCCGTCTCAGGGATAAATCAGCCCCAGCATTTT
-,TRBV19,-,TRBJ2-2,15,CASSIDSSSTGELFF,TGTGCCAGTAGTATAGACAGTTCAAGCACCGGGGAGCTGTTTTTT
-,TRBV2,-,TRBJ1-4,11,CASNNEGKLFF,TGTGCCAGCAACAATGAGGGAAAACTGTTTTTT
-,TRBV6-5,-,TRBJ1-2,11,CASSYGLGYTF,TGTGCCAGCAGTTATGGACTCGGCTACACCTTC
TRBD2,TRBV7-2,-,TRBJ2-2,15,CASSLQTGGAGELFF,TGTGCCAGCAGCTTACAAACGGGGGGGGCCGGGGAGCTGTTTTTT
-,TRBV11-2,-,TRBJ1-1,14,CASSLMTGDTEAFF,TGTGCCAGCAGCTTAATGACAGGTGACACTGAAGCTTTCTTT
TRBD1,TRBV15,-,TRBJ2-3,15,CATSSGDRYTDTQYF,TGTGCCACCAGCAGTGGGGACAGATACACAGATACGCAGTATTTT
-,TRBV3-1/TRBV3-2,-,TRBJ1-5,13,CASSQGGDQPQHF,TGTGCCAGCAGCCAAGGGGGCGATCAGCCCCAGCATTTT
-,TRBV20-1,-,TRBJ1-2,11,CRTGRANGYTF,TGCCGAACGGGCAGGGCTAATGGCTACACCTTC
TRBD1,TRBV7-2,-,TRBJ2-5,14,CASSSNRGSETQYF,TGTGCCAGCAGCTCAAACAGGGGGTCGGAGACCCAGTACTTC
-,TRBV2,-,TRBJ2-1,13,CASRSAGTNEQFF,TGTGCCAGCCGGTCAGCGGGGACAAATGAGCAGTTCTTC
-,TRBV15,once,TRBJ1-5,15,CATSRDQGGNQPQHF,TGTGCCACCAGCAGAGATCAAGGGGGCAATCAGCCCCAGCATTTT
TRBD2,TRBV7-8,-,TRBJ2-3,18,CASSLARMLAGRTDTQYF,TGTGCCAGCAGCTTAGCGAGGATGCTAGCGGGGCGCACAGATACGCAGTATTTT
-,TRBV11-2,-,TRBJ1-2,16,CASSLVGGGSDYGYTF,TGTGCCAGCAGCTTAGTCGGGGGGGGCTCGGATTATGGCTACACCTTC
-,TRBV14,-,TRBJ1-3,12,CASSPQGNTIYF,TGTGCCAGCAGCCCTCAGGGAAACACCATATATTTT